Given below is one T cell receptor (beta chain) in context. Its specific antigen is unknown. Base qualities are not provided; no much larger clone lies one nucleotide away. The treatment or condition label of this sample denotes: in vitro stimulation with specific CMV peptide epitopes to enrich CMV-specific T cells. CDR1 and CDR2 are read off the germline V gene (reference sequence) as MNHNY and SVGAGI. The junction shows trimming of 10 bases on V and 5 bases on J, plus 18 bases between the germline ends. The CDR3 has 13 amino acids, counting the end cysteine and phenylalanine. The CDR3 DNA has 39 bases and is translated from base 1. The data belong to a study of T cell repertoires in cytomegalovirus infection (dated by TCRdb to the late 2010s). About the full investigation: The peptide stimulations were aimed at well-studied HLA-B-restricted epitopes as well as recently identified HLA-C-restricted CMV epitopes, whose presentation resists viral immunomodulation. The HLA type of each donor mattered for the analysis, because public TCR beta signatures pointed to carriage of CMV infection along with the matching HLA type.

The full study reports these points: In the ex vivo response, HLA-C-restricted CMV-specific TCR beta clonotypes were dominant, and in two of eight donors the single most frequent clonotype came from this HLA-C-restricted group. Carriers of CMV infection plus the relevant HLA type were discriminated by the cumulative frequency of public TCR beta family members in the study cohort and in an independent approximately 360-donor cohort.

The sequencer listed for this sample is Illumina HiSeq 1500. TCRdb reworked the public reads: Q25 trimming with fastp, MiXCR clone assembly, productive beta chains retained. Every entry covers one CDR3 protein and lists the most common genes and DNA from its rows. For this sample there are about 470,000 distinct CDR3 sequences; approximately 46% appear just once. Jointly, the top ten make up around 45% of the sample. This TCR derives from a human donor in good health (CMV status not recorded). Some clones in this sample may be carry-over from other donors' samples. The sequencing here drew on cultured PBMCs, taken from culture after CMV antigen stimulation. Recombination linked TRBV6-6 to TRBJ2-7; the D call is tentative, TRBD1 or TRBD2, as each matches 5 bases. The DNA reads TGTGCCACCCACCGGGACCGGCGCGACGAGCAGTACTTC. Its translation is CATHRDRRDEQYF.